This T cell receptor beta chain was obtained from a study of OX40 agonist ivuxolimab in advanced cancers. For the study at large: The study treated patients with ivuxolimab, an agonistic anti-OX40 (CD134) antibody. In three patients, partial responses were observed, one with hepatocellular carcinoma and two with cutaneous melanoma.

Researchers took blood at baseline, on cycle 4 day 1, and on cycle 7 day 1. CDR3 length: 13 amino acids. V was pared by 4 bases and J by 7 bases, with 13 bases between. Germline V gives CDR1 MNHNY, CDR2 SVGAGI (reference sequence). The repertoire was sequenced with immunoSEQ multiplex PCR; TCRdb's copy has only in-frame clones and lacks some. This table has 20,000 to 25,000 clones, 80% to 90% appearing once. The sequencing used CD4+ or CD8+ T cells sorted from blood, collected in a trial of the OX40 agonist ivuxolimab. The chain employs TRBV6-6 and TRBJ1-2, with D possibly TRBD1 on 5 matching bases. The origin of this receptor is an adult with an advanced solid tumor such as melanoma, head and neck, liver or kidney cancer. The CDR3 loop is CASSLLDGGGYTF. Written as DNA, the CDR3 is TGTGCCAGCAGTTTACTTGATGGGGGTGGCTACACCTTC.